The 28 T cell receptor beta chains reported below all come from one sample, sequenced in a study of shared clonotypes between healthy human individuals. The method was immunoSEQ multiplex PCR; TCRdb's version includes in-frame clones alone and lacks a portion of them. The data show fewer than 850,000 clones, just over 95% seen once. Naive CD8 isolation took CD45RO-negative cells positively selected for CCR7 and excluded terminally differentiated effector memory CD45RA+ cells. The specimen sequenced was naive CD8+ T cells sorted from blood. These receptors all come from a man in his thirties or forties in good health.

V and J are TRBV7-9 and TRBJ1-5; maybe TRBD1 (5 bases). CDR3 size: 16 residues. CDR1 is SEHNR and CDR2 is FQNEAQ in the germline V gene (reference sequence). The V and J ends lost 5 bases and 2 bases respectively, with 16 bases between them. The CDR3 DNA follows: TGTGCCAGCAGCCACCCCAGAGAAGGGGGCAATCAGCCCCAGCATTTT. It is translated as CASSHPREGGNQPQHF. The whole variable domain, filled in from reference TRBV7-9 and TRBJ1-5, reads DTGVSQNPRHKITKRGQNVTFRCDPISEHNRLYWYRQTLGQGPEFLTYFQNEAQLEKSRLLSDRFSAERPKGSFSTLEIQRTEQGDSAMYLCASSHPREGGNQPQHFGDGTRLSIL.

This chain joins TRBV10-3 and TRBJ2-7; TRBD1 agrees at 10 bases. The ends lost 2 bases at V and 2 bases at J; junction bases unmatched: 9. The germline V gene encodes CDR1 ENHRY and CDR2 SYGVKD. CDR3 length: 17 amino acids. CDR3 amino acids: CAISEDIPGQGTYEQYF. CDR3 bases: TGTGCCATCAGTGAGGACATACCGGGACAGGGGACCTACGAGCAGTACTTC.

The rearrangement joins TRBV7-8 to TRBJ2-1, with D perhaps matching TRBD2 (6 bases). This CDR3 contains 16 residues. Trimming stripped 0 bases from V and 1 base from J, with 10 bases between. Germline CDR1 is SGHVS and CDR2 is FQNEAQ. The CDR3 DNA follows: TGTGCCAGCAGCTTAGCGTTTCGGGGGTCCTACAATGAGCAGTTCTTC. This translates into CASSLAFRGSYNEQFF.

This clone was counted between two and nine times. The chain's CDR3 is CASSYSNSLGGEAFF. The CDR3 DNA sequence: TGTGCCAGCAGTTACTCGAATTCTCTCGGCGGTGAAGCTTTCTTT. The V call is TRBV6-5, the J call TRBJ1-1; D is uncertain. Germline lookup yields CDR1 MNHEY and CDR2 SVGAGI. The CDR3 loop spans 15 amino acids. V was cut by 0 bases and J by 7 bases, with 15 bases left in between.

Turning to this clone: The identical CDR3 is also encoded by other nucleotide sequences in the sample. This chain connects TRBV29-1 to TRBJ2-7, with D perhaps assigned TRBD1 or TRBD2 (5 bases each). CDR1 and CDR2 from the germline V gene are SQVTM and ANQGSEA. The V and J ends lost 3 bases and 4 bases respectively, with 7 bases between them. This CDR3 has 11 residues. CDR3 sequence reads: CSVEWGYEQYF. CDR3 coding DNA: TGCAGCGTTGAGTGGGGGTACGAGCAGTACTTC.

This sequence joins TRBV7-9 and TRBJ2-7; 9 bases are shared with TRBD2. CDR3 length: 17 amino acids. V gave up 0 bases and J gave up 2 bases; unmatched junction bases: 8. CDR1 is SEHNR, CDR2 FQNEAQ, per germline (reference sequence). The CDR3 DNA reads as TGTGCCAGCAGCTTAGCGTGGCGGCGGGAGGGCACCTACGAGCAGTACTTC. This sequence encodes CASSLAWRREGTYEQYF.

The chain recombines TRBV6-1 with TRBJ2-7; 8 nucleotides match TRBD2. Germline CDR1 reads MNHNS; CDR2 reads SASEGT. The length of the CDR3 is 13 residues. J lost 0 bases, V lost 6 bases, and 1 base had no gene match. CDR3 nucleotide sequence: TGTGCCAGCAGAGGGACTAGCTCCTACGAGCAGTACTTC. Amino acids: CASRGTSSYEQYF.

In its sample, this clone was seen once. This sequence joins TRBV28 and TRBJ2-7, with a tentative D call TRBD2 (5 bases). Trimming shortened V by 8 bases and J by 3 bases, and 17 bases separated the two germline ends. The CDR3 loop spans 14 amino acids. Germline CDR1 and CDR2: MDHEN and SYDVKM. Here the CDR3 DNA reads TGTGCCAGCGAGAGGTACAGAGGGTACTACGAGCAGTACTTC. This translates into CASERYRGYYEQYF.

The chain combines TRBV29-1 with TRBJ1-2, with a weak D call TRBD1 (5 bases). Trimming stripped 3 bases from V and 0 bases from J, with 8 bases between. The CDR3 totals 13 residues. Germline CDR1 SQVTM, CDR2 ANQGSEA. DNA of the CDR3: TGCAGCGTTGACCCGACAGCTAACTATGGCTACACCTTC. Its protein is CSVDPTANYGYTF. The complete variable domain, with remaining parts taken from reference TRBV29-1 and TRBJ1-2, reads SAVISQKPSRDICQRGTSLTIQCQVDSQVTMMFWYRQQPGQSLTLIATANQGSEATYESGFVIDKFPISRPNLTFSTLTVSNMSPEDSSIYLCSVDPTANYGYTFGSGTRLTVV.

The count of this clone is one. The gene calls are TRBV28 and TRBJ2-1; 8 bases map to TRBD2. The CDR3 runs to 15 residues. V gave up 9 bases and J gave up 0 bases; unmatched junction bases: 7. In germline, CDR1 is MDHEN, CDR2 SYDVKM. CDR3 loop: CASLLAGSSYNEQFF. Here the CDR3 DNA reads TGTGCCAGTCTTCTAGCGGGCAGCTCCTACAATGAGCAGTTCTTC.

This rearrangement joins TRBV6-5 to TRBJ1-4; TRBD1 aligns across 8 bases. Germline CDR1 is MNHEY and CDR2 is SVGAGI. The CDR3 is made up of 14 amino acids. V dropped 2 bases and J dropped 12; count of bases not matched to a gene: 8. The CDR3 DNA follows: TGTGCCAGCAGTTACACCGACAGGGGTGTTGAACTGTTTTTT. Translation gives CASSYTDRGVELFF.

V usage is TRBV29-1 and J usage is TRBJ2-7; 12 bases map to TRBD2. The CDR3 length is 16 residues. Trimming took 1 base from V and 4 from J; bases not matched to a gene: 8. Germline CDR1 SQVTM, CDR2 ANQGSEA. The CDR3: CSVEVGGLAGGYEQYF. CDR3 DNA sequence: TGCAGCGTTGAAGTTGGAGGGCTAGCGGGAGGGTACGAGCAGTACTTC.

The chain couples TRBV18 to TRBJ2-1; 12 bases fit TRBD1. J was trimmed by 7 bases and V by 3 bases; bases with no gene match: 4. The germline V gene has CDR1 KGHSH and CDR2 LQKENI. This CDR3 is 15 amino acids long. The CDR3 reads CASSPRGQGANEQFF. The CDR3 nucleotides are TGTGCCAGCTCACCTAGGGGACAGGGGGCGAATGAGCAGTTCTTC.

The genes are TRBV2 and TRBJ2-5; tentative D call: TRBD2 (5 bases). CDR1 is SNHLY and CDR2 is FYNNEI in the germline V gene. Trimming cost V 7 bases and J 2 bases, with 17 bases left between them. The CDR3 covers 15 residues. CDR3 sequence reads: CASKSPRTGQETQYF. The CDR3 DNA follows: TGTGCCAGCAAGTCACCTCGGACGGGACAAGAGACCCAGTACTTC.

This sequence joins TRBV9 and TRBJ2-7; maybe TRBD2 (6 bases). V was trimmed by 1 base and J by 1 base, leaving 18 bases between them. This CDR3 contains 17 residues. Germline assignment: CDR1 SGDLS and CDR2 YYNGEE. Written as DNA, the CDR3 is TGTGCCAGCAGCGTACCCGGACGGGACTTCCTTTCCTACGAGCAGTACTTC. Its protein product is CASSVPGRDFLSYEQYF. Using reference TRBV9 and TRBJ2-7 for the parts outside the CDR3, the full variable domain is DSGVTQTPKHLITATGQRVTLRCSPRSGDLSVYWYQQSLDQGLQFLIQYYNGEERAKGNILERFSAQQFPDLHSELNLSSLELGDSALYFCASSVPGRDFLSYEQYFGPGTRLTVT.

The chain recombines TRBV11-2 with TRBJ2-7; possible D gene TRBD2, 6 bases. Germline V gene sequence: CDR1 SGHAT, CDR2 FQNNGV. The V gene lost 5 bases and the J gene lost 3 bases, with 17 bases spanning the gap. The length of the CDR3 is 15 residues. The CDR3 DNA reads as TGTGCCAGCAGCCCTTGGGAGGTCAGGGACTACGAGCAGTACTTC. Protein product: CASSPWEVRDYEQYF.

The genes are TRBV7-9 and TRBJ2-5; D possibly corresponds to TRBD2 (6 bases). Per the germline V gene, CDR1 is SEHNR and CDR2 is FQNEAQ (reference sequence). V was cut by 6 bases and J by 5 bases, with 16 bases left in between. This CDR3 is built from 14 residues. The CDR3 DNA reads as TGTGCCAGCAGTAGGACGGGAGCCTGGGAGACCCAGTACTTC. This codes for CASSRTGAWETQYF.

This clone is a singleton in its sample. The chain couples TRBV27 to TRBJ2-7; TRBD1 agrees at 9 bases. The CDR3 loop spans 15 amino acids. J lost 5 bases, V lost 1 base, and 6 bases had no gene match. The V gene's germline CDR1 is MNHEY and CDR2 SMNVEV (reference sequence). CDR3 nucleotides: TGTGCCAGCAGTTTATGGGGGACAGGGCCCCACGAGCAGTACTTC. This sequence encodes CASSLWGTGPHEQYF.

This chain uses TRBV5-1 with TRBJ2-1; 9 nucleotides align to TRBD1. The germline CDR1 and CDR2 sequences are SGHRS and YFSETQ. The CDR3 totals 13 residues. Trimming took 4 bases from V and 6 from J; bases not matched to a gene: 2. The CDR3 loop reads CASSTDRGNEQFF. CDR3 sequence (DNA): TGCGCCAGCAGCACGGACAGGGGCAATGAGCAGTTCTTC. Full variable domain (remainder filled in from reference TRBV5-1 and TRBJ2-1): KAGVTQTPRYLIKTRGQQVTLSCSPISGHRSVSWYQQTPGQGLQFLFEYFSETQRNKGNFPGRFSGRQFSNSRSEMNVSTLELGDSALYLCASSTDRGNEQFFGPGTRLTVL.

The rearrangement uses TRBV7-9 and TRBJ2-5, with 13 bases matching TRBD2. With V trimmed by 4 bases and J by 5 bases, 7 bases remained unmatched. Per the germline V gene, CDR1 is SEHNR and CDR2 is FQNEAQ (reference sequence). There are 16 residues in the CDR3. The CDR3 reads CASSYLLAGGRETQYF. CDR3 coding DNA: TGTGCCAGCAGCTACCTACTAGCGGGAGGGCGGGAGACCCAGTACTTC.

This clone came up once. The rearrangement uses TRBV11-2 and TRBJ2-7, with 10 bases that match TRBD1. Looked up from germline, CDR1 is SGHAT and CDR2 is FQNNGV. The CDR3 is 15 amino acids. Trimming cost V 5 bases and J 4 bases; bases outside gene matches: 8. CDR3 sequence: CASSPDRGRLYEQYF. Here the CDR3 DNA reads TGTGCCAGCAGCCCTGACAGGGGGCGCTTATACGAGCAGTACTTC.

The gene calls are TRBV11-2 and TRBJ2-7, with 8 bases that match TRBD1. The ends lost 4 bases at V and 8 bases at J; junction bases unmatched: 13. CDR3 length: 15 amino acids. Germline V gene data show CDR1 as SGHAT and CDR2 as FQNNGV. DNA of the CDR3: TGTGCCAGCAGCTCTAATAGCAGGGGGCAGTCGAAGCAGTACTTC. Its translation: CASSSNSRGQSKQYF.

The rearrangement joins TRBV9 to TRBJ2-7, with TRBD2 as a possible D gene (5 bases). Trimming removed 0 bases from V and 4 bases from J, with 14 bases in between. This CDR3 region has 15 residues. Germline V gives CDR1 SGDLS, CDR2 YYNGEE. CDR3 residues: CASSVGVSPGYEQYF. As DNA, the CDR3 is TGTGCCAGCAGCGTAGGGGTCTCCCCGGGGTACGAGCAGTACTTC.

The V call is TRBV2, the J call TRBJ1-5; D is perhaps TRBD1 (5 bases). There are 13 residues in the CDR3. Germline CDR1 is SNHLY and CDR2 is FYNNEI. V was pared by 8 bases and J by 7 bases, with 15 bases between. This CDR3 reads CASGPGEGQPQHF. CDR3 sequence (DNA): TGTGCCAGCGGTCCGGGGGAGGGCCAGCCCCAGCATTTT.

This clone was seen more than once but under ten times. The chain couples TRBV9 to TRBJ2-7, with no clear D. V lost 0 bases and J lost 1, with 8 bases in between. The CDR3 consists of 14 residues. The germline V gene has CDR1 SGDLS and CDR2 YYNGEE. The CDR3 reads CASSVESLSYEQYF. CDR3 coding DNA: TGTGCCAGCAGCGTAGAAAGCCTATCCTACGAGCAGTACTTC.

The V and J genes are TRBV7-2 and TRBJ1-4; 11 bases are a match to TRBD1. V lost 5 bases and J lost 11; bases outside the gene matches: 10. The CDR3 is made up of 15 amino acids. Germline V gene data show CDR1 as SGHTA and CDR2 as FQGNSA. DNA for the CDR3: TGTGCCAGCAGCCCGGGGACAGGGGGATCTGTGAAACTGTTTTTT. It translates to CASSPGTGGSVKLFF.

The gene calls are TRBV2 and TRBJ1-5; D remains unclear. The CDR3 consists of 14 residues. V lost 2 bases and J lost 6, with 11 bases in between. From germline, CDR1 is SNHLY and CDR2 FYNNEI. CDR3 residues: CASSEYKVAQPQHF. The CDR3 DNA reads as TGTGCCAGCAGTGAATATAAGGTCGCTCAGCCCCAGCATTTT.

J is TRBJ2-7 and V is TRBV7-8; perhaps TRBD2 as D (6 bases). Germline V gives CDR1 SGHVS, CDR2 FQNEAQ. V lost 1 base and J lost 3, with 10 bases in between. CDR3 length: 14 amino acids. Here the CDR3 DNA reads TGTGCCAGCAGCTTAGATCGGGGGAGCTACGAGCAGTACTTC. It encodes CASSLDRGSYEQYF.